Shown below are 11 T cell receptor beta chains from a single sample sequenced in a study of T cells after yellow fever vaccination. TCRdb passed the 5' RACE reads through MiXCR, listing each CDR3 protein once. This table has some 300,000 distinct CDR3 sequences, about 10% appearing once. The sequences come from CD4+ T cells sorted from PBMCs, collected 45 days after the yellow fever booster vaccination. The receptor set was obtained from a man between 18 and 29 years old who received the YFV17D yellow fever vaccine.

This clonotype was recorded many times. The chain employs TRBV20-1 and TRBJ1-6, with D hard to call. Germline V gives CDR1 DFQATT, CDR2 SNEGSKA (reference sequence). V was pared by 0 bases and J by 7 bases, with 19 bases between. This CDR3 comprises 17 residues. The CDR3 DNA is TGCAGTGCTAGAGATCATTGGAGAGGGTTATGGAATTCACCCCTCCACTTT. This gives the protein CSARDHWRGLWNSPLHF.

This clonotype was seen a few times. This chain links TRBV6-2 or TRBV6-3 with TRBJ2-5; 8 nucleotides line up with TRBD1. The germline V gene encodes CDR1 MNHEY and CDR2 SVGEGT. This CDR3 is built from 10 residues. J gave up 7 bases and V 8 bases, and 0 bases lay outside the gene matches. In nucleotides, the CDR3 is TGTGCCAGCGGACAGGGGACCCAGTACTTC. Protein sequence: CASGQGTQYF.

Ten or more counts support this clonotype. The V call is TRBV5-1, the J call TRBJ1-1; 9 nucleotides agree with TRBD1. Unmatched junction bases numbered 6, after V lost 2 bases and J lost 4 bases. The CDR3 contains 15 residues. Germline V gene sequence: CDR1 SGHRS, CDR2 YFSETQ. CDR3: CASSLTGGVGTEAFF. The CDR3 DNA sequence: TGCGCCAGCAGCTTAACAGGGGGCGTTGGCACTGAAGCTTTCTTT.

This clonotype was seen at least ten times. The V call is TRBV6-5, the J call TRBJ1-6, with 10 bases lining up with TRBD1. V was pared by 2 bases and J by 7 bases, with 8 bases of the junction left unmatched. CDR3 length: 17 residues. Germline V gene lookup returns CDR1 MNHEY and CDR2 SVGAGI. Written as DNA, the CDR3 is TGTGCCAGCAGTTACGGGGGACCGGGACAGGGGAATTCACCCCTCCACTTT. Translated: CASSYGGPGQGNSPLHF.

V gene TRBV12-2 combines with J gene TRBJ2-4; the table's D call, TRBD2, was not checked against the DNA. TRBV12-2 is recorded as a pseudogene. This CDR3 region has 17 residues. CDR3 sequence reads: CASRLVRRGDSKNIQYF. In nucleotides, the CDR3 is TGTGCAAGTCGCTTAGTCAGGCGGGGAGACTCCAAAAACATTCAGTACTTC.

The CDR3 DNA is TGTGCTAGTGGTTCACTGAACACTGAAGCTTTCTTT. Its protein product is CASGSLNTEAFF. The J gene is TRBJ1-1, the V gene TRBV12-5; no reliable D call. The CDR3 covers 12 residues. V lost 4 bases, J lost 0 bases, and 3 bases lay in between. Germline CDR1 and CDR2: LGHNT and FRNRAP.

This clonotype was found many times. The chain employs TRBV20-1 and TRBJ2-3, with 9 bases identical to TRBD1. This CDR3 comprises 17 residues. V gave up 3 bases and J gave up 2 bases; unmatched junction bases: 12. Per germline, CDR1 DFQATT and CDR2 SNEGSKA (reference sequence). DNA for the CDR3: TGCAGTGCTAGTCCTGCCCACGGGACAGGGTCCACAGATACGCAGTATTTT. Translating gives CSASPAHGTGSTDTQYF.

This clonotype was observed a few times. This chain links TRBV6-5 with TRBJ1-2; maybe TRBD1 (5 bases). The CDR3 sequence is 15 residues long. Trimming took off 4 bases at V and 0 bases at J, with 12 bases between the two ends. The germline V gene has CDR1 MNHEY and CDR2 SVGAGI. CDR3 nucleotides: TGTGCCAGCAGTTTTGGGACGGGAGCTAACTATGGCTACACCTTC. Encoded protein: CASSFGTGANYGYTF.

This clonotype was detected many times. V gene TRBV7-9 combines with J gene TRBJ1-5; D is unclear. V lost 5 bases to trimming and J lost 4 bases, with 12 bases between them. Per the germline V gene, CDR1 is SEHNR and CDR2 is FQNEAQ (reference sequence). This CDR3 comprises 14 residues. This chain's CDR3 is CASSPGWANQPQHF. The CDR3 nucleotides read TGTGCCAGCAGCCCTGGCTGGGCGAATCAGCCCCAGCATTTT.

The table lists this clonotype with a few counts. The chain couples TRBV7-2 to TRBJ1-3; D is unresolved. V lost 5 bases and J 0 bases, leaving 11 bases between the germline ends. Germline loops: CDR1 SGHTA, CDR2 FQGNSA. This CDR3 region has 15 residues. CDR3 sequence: CASSLLPGSGNTIYF. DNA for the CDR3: TGTGCCAGCAGCCTCTTACCAGGCTCTGGAAACACCATATATTTT.

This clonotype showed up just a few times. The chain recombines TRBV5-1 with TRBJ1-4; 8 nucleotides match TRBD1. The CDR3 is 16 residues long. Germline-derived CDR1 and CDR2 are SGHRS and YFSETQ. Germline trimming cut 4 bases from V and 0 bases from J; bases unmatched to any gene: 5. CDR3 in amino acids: CASSKQGGATNEKLFF. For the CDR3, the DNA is TGCGCCAGCAGCAAACAGGGGGGGGCAACTAATGAAAAACTGTTTTTT.